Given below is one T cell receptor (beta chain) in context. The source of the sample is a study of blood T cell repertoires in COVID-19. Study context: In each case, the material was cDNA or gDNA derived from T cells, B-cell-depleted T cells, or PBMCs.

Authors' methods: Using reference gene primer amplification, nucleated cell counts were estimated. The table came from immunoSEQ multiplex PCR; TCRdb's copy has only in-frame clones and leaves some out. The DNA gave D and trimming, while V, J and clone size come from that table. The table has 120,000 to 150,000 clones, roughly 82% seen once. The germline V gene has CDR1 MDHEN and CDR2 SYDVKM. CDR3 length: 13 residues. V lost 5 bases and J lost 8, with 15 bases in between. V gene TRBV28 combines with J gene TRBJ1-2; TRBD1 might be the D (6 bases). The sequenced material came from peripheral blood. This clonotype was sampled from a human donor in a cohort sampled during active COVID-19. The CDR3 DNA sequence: TGTGCCAGCAGTCCGGGCGGGGGGCGCGGCTACACCTTC. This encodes CASSPGGGRGYTF.